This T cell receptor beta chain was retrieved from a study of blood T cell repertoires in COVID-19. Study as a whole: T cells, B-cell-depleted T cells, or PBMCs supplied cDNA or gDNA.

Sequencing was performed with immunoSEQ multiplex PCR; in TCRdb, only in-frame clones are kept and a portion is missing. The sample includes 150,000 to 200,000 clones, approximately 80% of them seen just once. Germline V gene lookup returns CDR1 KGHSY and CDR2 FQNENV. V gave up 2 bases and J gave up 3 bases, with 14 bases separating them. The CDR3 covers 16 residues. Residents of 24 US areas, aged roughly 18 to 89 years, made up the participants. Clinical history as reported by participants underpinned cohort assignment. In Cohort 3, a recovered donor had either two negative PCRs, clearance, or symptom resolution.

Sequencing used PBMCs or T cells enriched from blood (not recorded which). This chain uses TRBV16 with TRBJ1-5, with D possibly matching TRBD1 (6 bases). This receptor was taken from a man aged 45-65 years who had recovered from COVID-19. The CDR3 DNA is TGTGCCAGCAGCCAAGGCAGGGGTAAAACCAATCAGCCCCAGCATTTT. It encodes CASSQGRGKTNQPQHF.